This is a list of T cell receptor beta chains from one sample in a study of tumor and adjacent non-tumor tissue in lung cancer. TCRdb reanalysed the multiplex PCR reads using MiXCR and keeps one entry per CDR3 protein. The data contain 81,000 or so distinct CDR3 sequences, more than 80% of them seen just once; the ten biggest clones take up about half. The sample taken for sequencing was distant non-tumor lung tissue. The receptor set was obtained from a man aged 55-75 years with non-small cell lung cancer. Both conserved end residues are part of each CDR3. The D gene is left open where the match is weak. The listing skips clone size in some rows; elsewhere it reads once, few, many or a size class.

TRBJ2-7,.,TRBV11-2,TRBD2,CTSSRTSGTADERYF,TGTACCAGCAGCAGGACTAGCGGGACGGCAGACGAACGGTACTTC
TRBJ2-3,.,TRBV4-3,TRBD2,CASSQVGLGGSFYTLYF,TGCGCCAGCAGCCAGGTTGGACTAGGCGGGAGTTTCTATACGCTGTATTTT
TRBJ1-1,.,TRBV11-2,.,CARCLVGKGTEAFF,TGTGCCAGGTGCTTAGTCGGGAAGGGCACCGAAGCTTTCTTT
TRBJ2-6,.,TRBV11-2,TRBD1,CASSLVPKDRPSGLNVMTF,TGTGCCAGCAGCTTAGTTCCAAAGGACAGGCCCTCTGGGCTCAACGTCATGACTTTC
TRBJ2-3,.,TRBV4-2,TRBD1,CAISQLVTGGTDTQYF,TGTGCCATCAGTCAATTAGTTACAGGGGGCACAGATACGCAGTATTTT
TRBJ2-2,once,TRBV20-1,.,CSAGQWGSTGELFF,TGCAGTGCTGGTCAGTGGGGGAGCACCGGGGAGCTGTTTTTT
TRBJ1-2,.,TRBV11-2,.,CASNSRTSADYGYTF,TGTGCCAGCAACTCCAGGACCTCCGCGGACTATGGCTACACCTTC
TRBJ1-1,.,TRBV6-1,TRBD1,CASSTTGDRIEAFF,TGTGCCAGCAGTACGACAGGGGACCGTATTGAAGCTTTCTTT
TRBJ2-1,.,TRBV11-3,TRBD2,CAITPTSGGAHELFF,TGTGCCATCACACCAACTAGCGGGGGGGCCCATGAGCTTTTCTTC
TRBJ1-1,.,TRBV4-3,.,CAHSQDHSQSNTEAFF,TGCGCCCACAGCCAAGATCATAGTCAGTCGAACACTGAAGCTTTCTTT
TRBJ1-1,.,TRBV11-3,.,CASSFGGIVGAVF,TGTGCCAGCAGCTTCGGGGGGATAGTGGGGGCTGTCTTT
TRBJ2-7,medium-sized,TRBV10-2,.,CASSDPDRPKYF,TGCGCCAGCAGTGACCCTGACAGGCCGAAGTACTTC
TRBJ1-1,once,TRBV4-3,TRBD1,CTSSQDGGRGAGAFF,TGCACCAGCAGCCAAGATGGCGGCAGGGGGGCTGGGGCTTTCTTT
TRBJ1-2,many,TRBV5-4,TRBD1,CASSLDRVGTRGYTF,TGTGCCAGCAGCCTCGACAGGGTCGGGACTCGTGGCTACACCTTC
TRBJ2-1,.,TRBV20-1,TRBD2,CSAGTERGVYNERFF,TGCAGTGCTGGAACTGAGCGGGGGGTGTACAATGAGCGGTTCTTC
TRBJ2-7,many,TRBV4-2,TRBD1,CASRGQNYEQYF,TGTGCCAGCCGGGGACAGAACTACGAGCAGTACTTC
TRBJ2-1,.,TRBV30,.,CACSQGSSYNEQFF,TGTGCCTGTAGTCAGGGGAGCTCCTACAATGAGCAGTTCTTC
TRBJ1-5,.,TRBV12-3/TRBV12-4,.,CASSDTRRQPLHF,TGTGCCAGCAGCGATACTCGTCGGCAGCCCCTGCATTTT
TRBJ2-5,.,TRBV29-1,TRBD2,CSLRLAGEETQYF,TGCAGCCTTCGATTGGCGGGGGAAGAGACCCAGTACTTC
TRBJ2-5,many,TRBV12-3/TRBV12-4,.,CASSFRQLRGGGETQYF,TGTGCCAGCAGTTTTCGACAGTTGAGGGGCGGCGGAGAGACCCAGTACTTC
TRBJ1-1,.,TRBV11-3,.,CASNLTPNLYDRNTEAFF,TGTGCCAGCAACTTAACGCCGAATCTTTATGATCGGAACACTGAAGCTTTCTTT
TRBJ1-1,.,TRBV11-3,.,CANNTQGRNTETFF,TGTGCCAACAACACACAGGGACGAAACACTGAAACTTTCTTT
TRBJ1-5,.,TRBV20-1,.,CSASPEGRGNRPQHF,TGCAGTGCTAGCCCAGAGGGCAGGGGCAATCGGCCCCAACATTTT
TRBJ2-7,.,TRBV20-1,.,CSARELAGGEHEQYF,TGCAGTGCTAGGGAACTAGCAGGAGGGGAACACGAGCAGTACTTC
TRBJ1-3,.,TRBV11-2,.,CANSLGGGPGNTIYF,TGTGCCAACAGCTTAGGGGGTGGCCCCGGAAACACTATATATTTT
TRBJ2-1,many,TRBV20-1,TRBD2,CSGGGVREQFF,TGCAGTGGGGGGGGGGTTCGGGAGCAGTTCTTC
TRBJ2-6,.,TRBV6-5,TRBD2,CAGILAGARYGANVLTF,TGTGCCGGCATCCTAGCGGGAGCCAGATATGGGGCCAACGTCCTGACTTTC
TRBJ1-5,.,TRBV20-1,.,CSAISGGANQPQHF,TGCAGTGCCATAAGTGGCGGGGCGAATCAGCCCCAGCATTTT
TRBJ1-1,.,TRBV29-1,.,CSIEDRQGKEGTDAFF,TGCAGCATTGAAGATCGGCAAGGGAAAGAAGGCACTGATGCTTTCTTT
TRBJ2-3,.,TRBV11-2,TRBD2,CASSVPNGGAYTQYF,TGTGCCAGCAGCGTTCCCAACGGGGGGGCATATACGCAATATTTT
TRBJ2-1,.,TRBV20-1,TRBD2,CSAREASGRSKEQFF,TGCAGTGCTAGAGAGGCTAGCGGGAGGAGCAAAGAGCAGTTCTTC
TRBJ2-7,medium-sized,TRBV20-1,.,CSARGPGVEQYF,TGCAGTGCTCGGGGGCCTGGGGTCGAGCAGTACTTC
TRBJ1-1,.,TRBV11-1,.,CASSLAPNLYGRNAEAFF,TGTGCCAGCAGTTTAGCGCCGAATCTATATGGTCGGAACGCTGAAGCTTTCTTT
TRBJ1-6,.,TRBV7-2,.,CASSLVRFNSPLYF,TGTGCCAGCAGCTTAGTGAGGTTTAATTCACCCCTATACTTT
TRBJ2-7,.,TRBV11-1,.,CASNLARGGPTYEQYF,TGTGCCAGCAACTTAGCGCGAGGGGGGCCCACCTACGAGCAGTACTTC
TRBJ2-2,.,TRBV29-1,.,CSMKGAGNTGELFF,TGCAGCATGAAGGGTGCAGGAAACACCGGGGAGCTGTTTTTT
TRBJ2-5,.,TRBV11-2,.,CASSPTKGRPKETQYF,TGTGCCAGCAGCCCCACAAAGGGGAGGCCAAAGGAGACCCAGTACTTC
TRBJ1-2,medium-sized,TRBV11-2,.,CASNLDGRGNYGYTF,TGTGCCAGCAATCTCGATGGCAGGGGTAACTATGGCTACACCTTC
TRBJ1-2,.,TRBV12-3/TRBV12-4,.,CASTLQGDACGYTF,TGTGCCAGCACGTTGCAAGGAGACGCCTGTGGCTACACCTTC
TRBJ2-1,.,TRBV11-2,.,CASSLDREMNEQFF,TGTGCCAGCAGTTTGGATCGGGAGATGAATGAGCAGTTCTTC
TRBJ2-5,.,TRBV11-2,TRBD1,CVSSSTGEETQCF,TGTGTCAGTAGTTCTACAGGGGAAGAGACCCAGTGCTTC